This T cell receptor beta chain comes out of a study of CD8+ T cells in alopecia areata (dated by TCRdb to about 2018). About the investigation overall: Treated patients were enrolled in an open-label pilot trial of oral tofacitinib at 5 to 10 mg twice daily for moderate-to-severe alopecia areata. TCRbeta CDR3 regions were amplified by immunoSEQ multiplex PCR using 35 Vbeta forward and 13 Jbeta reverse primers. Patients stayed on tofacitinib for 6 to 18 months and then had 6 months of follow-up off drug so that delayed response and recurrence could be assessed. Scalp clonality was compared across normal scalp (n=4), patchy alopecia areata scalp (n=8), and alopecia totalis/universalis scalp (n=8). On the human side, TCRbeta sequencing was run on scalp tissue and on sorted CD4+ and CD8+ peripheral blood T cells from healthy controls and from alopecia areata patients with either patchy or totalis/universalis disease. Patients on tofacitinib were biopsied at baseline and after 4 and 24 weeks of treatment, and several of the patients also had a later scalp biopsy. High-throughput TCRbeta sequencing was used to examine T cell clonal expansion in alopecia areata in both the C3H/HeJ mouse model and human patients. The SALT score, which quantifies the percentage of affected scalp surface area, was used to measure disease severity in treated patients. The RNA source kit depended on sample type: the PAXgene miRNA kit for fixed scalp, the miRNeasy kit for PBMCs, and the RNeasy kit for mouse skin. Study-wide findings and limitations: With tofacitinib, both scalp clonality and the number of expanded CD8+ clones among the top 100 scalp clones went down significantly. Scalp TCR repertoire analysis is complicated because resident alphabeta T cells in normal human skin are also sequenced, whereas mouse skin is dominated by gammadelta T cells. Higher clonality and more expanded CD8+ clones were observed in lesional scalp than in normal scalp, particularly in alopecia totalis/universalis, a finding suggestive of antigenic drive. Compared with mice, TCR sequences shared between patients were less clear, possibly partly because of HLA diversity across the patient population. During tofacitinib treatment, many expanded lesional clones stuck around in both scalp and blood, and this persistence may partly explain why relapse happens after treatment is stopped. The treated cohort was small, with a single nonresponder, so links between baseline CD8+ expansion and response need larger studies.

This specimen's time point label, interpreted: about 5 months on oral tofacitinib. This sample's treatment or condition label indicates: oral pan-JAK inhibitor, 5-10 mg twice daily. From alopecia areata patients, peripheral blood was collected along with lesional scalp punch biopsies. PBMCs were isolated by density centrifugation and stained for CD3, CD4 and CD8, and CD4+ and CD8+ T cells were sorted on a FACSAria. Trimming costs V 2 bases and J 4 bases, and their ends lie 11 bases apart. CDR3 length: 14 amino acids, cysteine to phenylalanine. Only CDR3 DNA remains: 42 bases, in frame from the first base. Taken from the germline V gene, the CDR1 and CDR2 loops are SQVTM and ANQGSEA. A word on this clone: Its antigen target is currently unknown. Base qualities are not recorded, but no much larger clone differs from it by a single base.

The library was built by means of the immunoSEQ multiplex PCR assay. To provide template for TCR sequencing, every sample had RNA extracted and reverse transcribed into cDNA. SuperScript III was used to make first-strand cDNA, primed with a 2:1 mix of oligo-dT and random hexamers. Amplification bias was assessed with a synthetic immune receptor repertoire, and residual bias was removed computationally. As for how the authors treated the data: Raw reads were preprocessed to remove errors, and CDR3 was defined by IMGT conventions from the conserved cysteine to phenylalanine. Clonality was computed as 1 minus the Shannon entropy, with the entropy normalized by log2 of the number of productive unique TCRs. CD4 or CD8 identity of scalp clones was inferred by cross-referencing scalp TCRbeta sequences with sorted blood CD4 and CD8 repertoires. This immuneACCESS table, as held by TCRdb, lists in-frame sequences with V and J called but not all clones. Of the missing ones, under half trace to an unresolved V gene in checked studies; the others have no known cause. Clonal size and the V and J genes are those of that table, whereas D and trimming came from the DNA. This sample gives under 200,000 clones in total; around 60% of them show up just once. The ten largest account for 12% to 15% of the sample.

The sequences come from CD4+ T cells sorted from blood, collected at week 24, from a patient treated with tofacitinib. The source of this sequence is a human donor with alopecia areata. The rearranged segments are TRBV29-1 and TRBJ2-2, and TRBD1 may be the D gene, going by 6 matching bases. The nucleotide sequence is TGCAGCGTTGAAAGGGCAGGGGTCACCGGGGAGCTGTTTTTT. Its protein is CSVERAGVTGELFF.